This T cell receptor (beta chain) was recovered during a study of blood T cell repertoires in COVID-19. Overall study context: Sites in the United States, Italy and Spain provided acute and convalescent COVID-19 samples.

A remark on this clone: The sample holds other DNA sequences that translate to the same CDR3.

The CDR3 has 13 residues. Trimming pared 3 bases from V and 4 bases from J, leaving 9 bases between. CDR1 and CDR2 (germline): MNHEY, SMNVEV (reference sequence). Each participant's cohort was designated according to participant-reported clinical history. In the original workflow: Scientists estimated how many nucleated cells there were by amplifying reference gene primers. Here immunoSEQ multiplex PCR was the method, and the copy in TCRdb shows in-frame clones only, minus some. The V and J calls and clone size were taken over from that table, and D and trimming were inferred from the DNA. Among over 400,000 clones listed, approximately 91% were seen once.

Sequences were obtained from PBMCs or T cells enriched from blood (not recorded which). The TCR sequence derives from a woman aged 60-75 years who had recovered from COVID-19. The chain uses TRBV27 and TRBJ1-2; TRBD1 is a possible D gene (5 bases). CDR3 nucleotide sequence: TGTGCCAGCAGTTTTTCCAGGGCCTATGGCTACACCTTC. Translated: CASSFSRAYGYTF.